The T cell receptor beta chain under discussion was sequenced for a study of T cells in Graves' hyperthyroidism and ophthalmopathy. Amplification of TCR beta CDR3 regions was performed using RNA transcripts as template. A first-round RT-PCR of the TCR CDR3 used the HTBI primer set. TCRdb reprocessed the multiplex PCR reads with MiXCR, giving one entry per CDR3 protein. Found here are 250,000 or so distinct CDR3 sequences, roughly 14% of them singletons; the top ten hold approximately 12%. Any patient presenting with uncontrolled infection, other autoimmune disease, pregnancy or lactation was left out. Many counts were recorded for this clonotype. Sequenced: blood. The receptor was isolated from a woman in her thirties or forties with Graves' hyperthyroidism that later progressed to Graves' ophthalmopathy.

CDR3 in DNA: TGTGCCACCAGACAGCGGGAGGGTTCCTTGAGCACAGATACGCAGTATTTT. It encodes CATRQREGSLSTDTQYF. The chain joins TRBV24-1 to TRBJ2-3; 10 bases agree with TRBD2. The germline V gene encodes CDR1 KGHDR and CDR2 SFDVKD. The CDR3 runs 17 residues. After removal of 7 bases from V and 0 bases from J, the junction contained 9 bases not matched to a gene.